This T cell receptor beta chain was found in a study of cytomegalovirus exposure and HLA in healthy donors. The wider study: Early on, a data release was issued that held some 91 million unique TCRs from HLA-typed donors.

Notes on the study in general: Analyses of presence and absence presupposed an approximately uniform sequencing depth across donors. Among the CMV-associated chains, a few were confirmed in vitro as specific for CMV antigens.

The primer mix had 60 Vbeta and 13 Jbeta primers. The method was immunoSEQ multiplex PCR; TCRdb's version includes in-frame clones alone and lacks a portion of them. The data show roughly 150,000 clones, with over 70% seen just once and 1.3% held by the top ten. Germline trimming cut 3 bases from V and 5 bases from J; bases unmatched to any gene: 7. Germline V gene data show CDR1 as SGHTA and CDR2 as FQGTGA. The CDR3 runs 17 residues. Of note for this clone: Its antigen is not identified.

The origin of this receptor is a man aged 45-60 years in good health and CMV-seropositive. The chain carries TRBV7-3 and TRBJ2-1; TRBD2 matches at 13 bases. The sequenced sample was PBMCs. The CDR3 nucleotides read TGTGCCAGCAGCTTGGGGACTAGCGGGATTTTCGACAATGAGCAGTTCTTC. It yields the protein CASSLGTSGIFDNEQFF. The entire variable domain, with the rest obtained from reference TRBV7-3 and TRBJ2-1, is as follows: GAGVSQTPSNKVTEKGKYVELRCDPISGHTALYWYRQSLGQGPEFLIYFQGTGAADDSGLPNDRFFAVRPEGSVSTLKIQRTERGDSAVYLCASSLGTSGIFDNEQFFGPGTRLTVL.